The rows below give T cell receptor beta chains drawn from one sample of a study of shared clonotypes between healthy human individuals. Assay: immunoSEQ multiplex PCR; the TCRdb copy retains only in-frame clones and omits some. Of about 500,000 clones in the sample, 75% to 80% were seen once. The specimen sequenced was PBMCs. The receptors stem from a woman aged 40 to 50 in good health. Some clones in this sample may be carry-over from other donors' samples. Each CDR3 is given with its conserved first and last residue. A D gene is named only where the DNA matches it firmly. The size entry is marked missing in some rows and otherwise reads once, few, many or a size class.

CDR3 DNA: TGTGCCAGCAGCTCAATATCCGGGACGTCAGCTGAAGCTTTCTTT; CDR3 protein: CASSSISGTSAEAFF; D gene: .; J gene: TRBJ1-1; clone size: .; V gene: TRBV7-9
CDR3 DNA: TGTGCTAGCAGCCCAACCTTAAGGACAGATACGCAGTATTTT; CDR3 protein: CASSPTLRTDTQYF; D gene: .; J gene: TRBJ2-3; clone size: .; V gene: TRBV7-7
CDR3 DNA: TGTGCCAGTAGTTCCAGGCCCCCCCCAATCAATGAGCAGTTCTTC; CDR3 protein: CASSSRPPPINEQFF; D gene: .; J gene: TRBJ2-1; clone size: .; V gene: TRBV19
CDR3 DNA: TGTGCCAGCAGTTTTTTATTTAGTCCCACGGAGAGGCAGCCCCAGCATTTT; CDR3 protein: CASSFLFSPTERQPQHF; D gene: .; J gene: TRBJ1-5; clone size: .; V gene: TRBV27
CDR3 DNA: TGTGCCAGCAGCCTCCGACAGTTCGAGCAGTACTTC; CDR3 protein: CASSLRQFEQYF; D gene: .; J gene: TRBJ2-7; clone size: few; V gene: TRBV28
CDR3 DNA: TGCAGCGTTGACTCCCTCAGGGGGGCGAGCACAGATACGCAGTATTTT; CDR3 protein: CSVDSLRGASTDTQYF; D gene: .; J gene: TRBJ2-3; clone size: .; V gene: TRBV29-1
CDR3 DNA: TGTGCCAGCTCAGTTGGACGGGGGACCTCCTACGAGCAGTACTTC; CDR3 protein: CASSVGRGTSYEQYF; D gene: .; J gene: TRBJ2-7; clone size: .; V gene: TRBV18
CDR3 DNA: TGTGCCAGCAGTGTACAGCGGGGATGGGGTGAGCAGTTCTTC; CDR3 protein: CASSVQRGWGEQFF; D gene: TRBD2; J gene: TRBJ2-1; clone size: .; V gene: TRBV6-4
CDR3 DNA: TGTGCCAGTTCAACAGAGCAAGAGACCCAGTACTTC; CDR3 protein: CASSTEQETQYF; D gene: .; J gene: TRBJ2-5; clone size: .; V gene: TRBV19
CDR3 DNA: TGTGCCAGCATCTTAGGACAGGGGGCCCTAGGAAACACCATATATTTT; CDR3 protein: CASILGQGALGNTIYF; D gene: TRBD1; J gene: TRBJ1-3; clone size: .; V gene: TRBV6-6
CDR3 DNA: TGTGCCTGGGGGGTGCAGTCGGAAAAACTGTTTTTT; CDR3 protein: CAWGVQSEKLFF; D gene: .; J gene: TRBJ1-4; clone size: few; V gene: TRBV30
CDR3 DNA: TGTGCCAGCAGCTTTGGGACAACCGATTACGAGCAGTACTTC; CDR3 protein: CASSFGTTDYEQYF; D gene: .; J gene: TRBJ2-7; clone size: .; V gene: TRBV14
CDR3 DNA: TGCGCCAGCAGCCCGAGGACAGCTCAGAACACTGAAGCTTTCTTT; CDR3 protein: CASSPRTAQNTEAFF; D gene: .; J gene: TRBJ1-1; clone size: many; V gene: TRBV5-1
CDR3 DNA: TGTGCCAGCAGCCGTACTAGCGGACCATTTGGTGAGCAGTTCTTC; CDR3 protein: CASSRTSGPFGEQFF; D gene: TRBD2; J gene: TRBJ2-1; clone size: .; V gene: TRBV7-3
CDR3 DNA: TGTGCCAGCAGTGCCAGTCCTGAAAAACTGTTTTTT; CDR3 protein: CASSASPEKLFF; D gene: .; J gene: TRBJ1-4; clone size: .; V gene: TRBV2
CDR3 DNA: TGTGCCAGCAGACAACTAGCAACGGAGACCCAGTACTTC; CDR3 protein: CASRQLATETQYF; D gene: .; J gene: TRBJ2-5; clone size: many; V gene: TRBV28
CDR3 DNA: TGTGCCAGCAGTGTTATAGGGCACACCGGGGAGCTGTTTTTT; CDR3 protein: CASSVIGHTGELFF; D gene: .; J gene: TRBJ2-2; clone size: .; V gene: TRBV2
CDR3 DNA: TGCGCCAGCAGCTCAACAGGGGGCTGGAATCAGCCCCAGCATTTT; CDR3 protein: CASSSTGGWNQPQHF; D gene: TRBD1; J gene: TRBJ1-5; clone size: .; V gene: TRBV5-1
CDR3 DNA: TGTGCCAGCAGTGATGGGAGGGAAGGGTCAGGAGAGACCCAGTACTTC; CDR3 protein: CASSDGREGSGETQYF; D gene: TRBD2; J gene: TRBJ2-5; clone size: .; V gene: TRBV2
CDR3 DNA: TGTGCCATCAGTGAGTCAGGGAAACCGGGGTACGAGCAGTACTTC; CDR3 protein: CAISESGKPGYEQYF; D gene: .; J gene: TRBJ2-7; clone size: once; V gene: TRBV10-3
CDR3 DNA: TGTGCCAGCGGGACAGGGACCTACGAGCAGTACTTC; CDR3 protein: CASGTGTYEQYF; D gene: TRBD1; J gene: TRBJ2-7; clone size: medium-sized; V gene: TRBV25-1
CDR3 DNA: TGTGCCATCAGTGGGGACAACCGGTTGACTGAAGCTTTCTTT; CDR3 protein: CAISGDNRLTEAFF; D gene: .; J gene: TRBJ1-1; clone size: .; V gene: TRBV10-3
CDR3 DNA: TGTGCCAGCAGCTCGACAGGGGTTAGCTACGAGCAGTACTTC; CDR3 protein: CASSSTGVSYEQYF; D gene: TRBD1; J gene: TRBJ2-7; clone size: few; V gene: TRBV11-2